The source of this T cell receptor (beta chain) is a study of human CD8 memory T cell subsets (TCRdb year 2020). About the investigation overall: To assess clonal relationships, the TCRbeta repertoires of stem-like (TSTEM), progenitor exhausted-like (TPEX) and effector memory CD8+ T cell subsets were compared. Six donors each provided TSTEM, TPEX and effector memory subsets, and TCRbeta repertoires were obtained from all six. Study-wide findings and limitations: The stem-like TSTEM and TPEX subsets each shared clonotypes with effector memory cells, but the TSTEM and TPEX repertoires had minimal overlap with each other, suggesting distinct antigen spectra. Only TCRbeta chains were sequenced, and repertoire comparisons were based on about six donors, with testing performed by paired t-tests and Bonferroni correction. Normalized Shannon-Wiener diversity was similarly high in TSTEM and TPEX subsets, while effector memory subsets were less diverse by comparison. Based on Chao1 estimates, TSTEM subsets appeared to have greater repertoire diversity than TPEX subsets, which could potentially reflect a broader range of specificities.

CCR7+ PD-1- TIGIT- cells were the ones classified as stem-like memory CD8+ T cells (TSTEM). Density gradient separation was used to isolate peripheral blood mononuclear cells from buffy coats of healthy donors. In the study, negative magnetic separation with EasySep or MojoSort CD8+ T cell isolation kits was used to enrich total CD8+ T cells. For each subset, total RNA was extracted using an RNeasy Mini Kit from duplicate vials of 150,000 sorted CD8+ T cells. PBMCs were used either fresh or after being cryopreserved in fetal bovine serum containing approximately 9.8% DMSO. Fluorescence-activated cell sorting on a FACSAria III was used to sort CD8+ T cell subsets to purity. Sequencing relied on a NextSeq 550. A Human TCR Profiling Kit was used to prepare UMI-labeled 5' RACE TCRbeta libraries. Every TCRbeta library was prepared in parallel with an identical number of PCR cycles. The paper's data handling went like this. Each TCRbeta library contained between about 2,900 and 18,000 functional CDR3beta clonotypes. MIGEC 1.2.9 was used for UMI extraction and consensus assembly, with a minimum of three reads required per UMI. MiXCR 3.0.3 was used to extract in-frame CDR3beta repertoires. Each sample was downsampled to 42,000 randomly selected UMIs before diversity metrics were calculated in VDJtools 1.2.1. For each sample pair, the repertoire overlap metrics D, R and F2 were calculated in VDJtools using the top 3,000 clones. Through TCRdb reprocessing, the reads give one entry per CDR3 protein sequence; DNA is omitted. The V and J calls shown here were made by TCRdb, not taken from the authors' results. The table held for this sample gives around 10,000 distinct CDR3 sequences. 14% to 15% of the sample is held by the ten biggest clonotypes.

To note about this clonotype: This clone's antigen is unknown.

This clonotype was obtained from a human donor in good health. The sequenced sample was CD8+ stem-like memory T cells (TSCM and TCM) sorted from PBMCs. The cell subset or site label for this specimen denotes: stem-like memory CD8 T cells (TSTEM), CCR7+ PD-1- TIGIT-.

CDR3 loop: CASSLETSGATDTQYF. Here the chain combines TRBV7-8 and TRBJ2-3; the TCRdb call, TRBD2, lacks DNA for checking. Taken from the germline V gene, the CDR1 and CDR2 loops are SGHVS and FQNEAQ. There are 16 amino acids in the CDR3, from cysteine to phenylalanine inclusive. DNA is not recorded here.